Here is one T cell receptor beta chain with its context. Its antigen remains unknown. TCRdb keeps only in-frame clones here, not all; method: immunoSEQ multiplex PCR. Among some 690,000 clones, about 90% were seen once, and the ten largest hold around a third. This sample is drawn from a study of shared clonotypes between healthy human individuals. About the research overall: Three plates were used per donor for CD4 naive, three for CD4 memory, two for CD8 naive and one for CD8 memory.

Germline CDR1 and CDR2: MNHEY and SMNVEV (reference sequence). V lost 11 bases and J 2 bases, leaving 14 bases between the germline ends. The CDR3 extends over 13 amino acids. General study results and limits: Relative to memory subsets, naive subsets generally showed larger estimated richness. Naive CD4 clonotypes overlapped across a handful of donors at roughly 5.1%.

The material sequenced was memory CD8+ T cells from PBMCs. Subset specified: CD45RO+ cells pooled with CCR7-negative TemRA cells. V and J are TRBV27 and TRBJ2-3, with D possibly matching TRBD2 (6 bases). This TCR derives from a man between 18 and 35 years old in good health. Some clones in this sample may be carry-over from other donors' samples. CDR3: CASGGGTTDTQYF. For the CDR3, the DNA is TGTGCCTCAGGTGGGGGGACCACAGATACGCAGTATTTT.